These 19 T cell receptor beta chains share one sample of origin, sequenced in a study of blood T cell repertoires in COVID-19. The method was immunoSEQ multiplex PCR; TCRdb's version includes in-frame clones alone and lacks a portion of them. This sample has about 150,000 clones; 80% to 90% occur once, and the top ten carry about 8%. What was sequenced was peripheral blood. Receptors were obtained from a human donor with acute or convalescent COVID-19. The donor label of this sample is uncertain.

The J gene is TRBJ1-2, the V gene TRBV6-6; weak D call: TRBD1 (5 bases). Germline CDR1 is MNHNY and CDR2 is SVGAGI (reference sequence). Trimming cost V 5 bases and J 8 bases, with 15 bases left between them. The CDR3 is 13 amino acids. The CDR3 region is CASSVSQTEGYTF. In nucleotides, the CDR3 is TGTGCCAGCAGTGTGAGCCAGACAGAAGGCTACACCTTC.

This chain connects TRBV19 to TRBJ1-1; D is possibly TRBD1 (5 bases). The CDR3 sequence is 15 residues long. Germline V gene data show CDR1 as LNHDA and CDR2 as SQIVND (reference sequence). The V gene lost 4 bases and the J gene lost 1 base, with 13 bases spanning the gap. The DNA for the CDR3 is TGTGCCAGTAGTACCCTCGAAGGGGAGAACACTGAAGCTTTCTTT. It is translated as CASSTLEGENTEAFF.

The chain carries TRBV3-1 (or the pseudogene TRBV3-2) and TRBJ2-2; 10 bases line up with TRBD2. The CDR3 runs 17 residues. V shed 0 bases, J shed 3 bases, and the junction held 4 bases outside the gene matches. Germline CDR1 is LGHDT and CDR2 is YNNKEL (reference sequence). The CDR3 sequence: CASSQEGLAGDTGELFF. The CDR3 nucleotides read TGTGCCAGCAGCCAAGAGGGGCTAGCGGGGGACACCGGGGAGCTGTTTTTT.

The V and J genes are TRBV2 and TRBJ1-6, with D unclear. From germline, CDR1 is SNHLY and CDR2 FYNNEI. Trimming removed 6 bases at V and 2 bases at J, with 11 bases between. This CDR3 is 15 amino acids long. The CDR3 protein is CASRRRETYNSPLHF. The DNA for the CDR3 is TGTGCCAGCAGGAGAAGGGAGACCTATAATTCACCCCTCCACTTT.

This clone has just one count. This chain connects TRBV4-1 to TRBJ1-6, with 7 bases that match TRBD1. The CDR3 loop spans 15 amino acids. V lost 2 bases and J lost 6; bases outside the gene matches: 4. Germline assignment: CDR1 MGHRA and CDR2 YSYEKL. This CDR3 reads CASSQHDRANSPLHF. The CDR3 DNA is TGCGCCAGCAGCCAACACGACAGGGCTAATTCACCCCTCCACTTT.

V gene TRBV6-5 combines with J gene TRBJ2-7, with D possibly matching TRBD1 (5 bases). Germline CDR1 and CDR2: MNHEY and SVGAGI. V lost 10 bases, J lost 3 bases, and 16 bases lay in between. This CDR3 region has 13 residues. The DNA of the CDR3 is TGTGCCACCCGGACAAACCATCTCTACGAGCAGTACGTC. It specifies CATRTNHLYEQYV.

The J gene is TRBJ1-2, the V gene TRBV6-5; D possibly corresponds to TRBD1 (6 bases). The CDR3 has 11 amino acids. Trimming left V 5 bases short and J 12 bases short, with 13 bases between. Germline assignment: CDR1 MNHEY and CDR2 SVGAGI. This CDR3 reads CASSNGGQDTF. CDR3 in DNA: TGTGCCAGCAGTAACGGGGGGCAGGACACCTTC.

The CDR3 loop is CATRQGRLYEQYF. In nucleotides, the CDR3 is TGTGCCACGCGACAGGGGCGACTATACGAGCAGTACTTC. The chain couples TRBV6-5 to TRBJ2-7; 8 nucleotides match TRBD1. J lost 4 bases, V lost 10 bases, and 9 bases had no gene match. There are 13 residues in the CDR3. Per germline, CDR1 MNHEY and CDR2 SVGAGI.

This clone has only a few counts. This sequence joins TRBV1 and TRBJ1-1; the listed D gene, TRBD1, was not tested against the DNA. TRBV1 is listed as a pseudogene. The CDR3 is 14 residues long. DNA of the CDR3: TGCACCAGCAGCCGGGGACAGGGGGGCACTGAAGCTTTCTTT. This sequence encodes CTSSRGQGGTEAFF.

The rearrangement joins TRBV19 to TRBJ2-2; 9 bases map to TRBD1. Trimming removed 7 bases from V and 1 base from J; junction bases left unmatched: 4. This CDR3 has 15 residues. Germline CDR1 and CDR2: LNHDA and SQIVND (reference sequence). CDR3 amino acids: CASTPDRGNTGELFF. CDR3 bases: TGTGCCAGTACCCCGGACAGGGGGAACACCGGGGAGCTGTTTTTT. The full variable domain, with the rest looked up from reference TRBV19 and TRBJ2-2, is DGGITQSPKYLFRKEGQNVTLSCEQNLNHDAMYWYRQDPGQGLRLIYYSQIVNDFQKGDIAEGYSVSREKKESFPLTVTSAQKNPTAFYLCASTPDRGNTGELFFGEGSRLTVL.

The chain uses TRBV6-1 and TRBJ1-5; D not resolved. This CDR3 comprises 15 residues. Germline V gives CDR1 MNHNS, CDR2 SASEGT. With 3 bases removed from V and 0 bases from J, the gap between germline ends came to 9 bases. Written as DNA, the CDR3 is TGTGCCAGCAGTGACAGTTACCATAGCAATCAGCCCCAGCATTTT. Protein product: CASSDSYHSNQPQHF.

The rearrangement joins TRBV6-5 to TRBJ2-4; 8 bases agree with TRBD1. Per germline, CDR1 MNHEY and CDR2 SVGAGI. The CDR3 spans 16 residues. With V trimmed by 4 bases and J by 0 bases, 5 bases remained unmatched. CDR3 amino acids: CASSSFRGLAKNIQYF. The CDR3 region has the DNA TGTGCCAGCAGTTCTTTCAGGGGGCTAGCCAAAAACATTCAGTACTTC.

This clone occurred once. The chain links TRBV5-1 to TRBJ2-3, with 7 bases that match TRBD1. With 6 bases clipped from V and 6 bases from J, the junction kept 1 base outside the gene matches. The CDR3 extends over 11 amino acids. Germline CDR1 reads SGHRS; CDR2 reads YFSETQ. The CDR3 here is CASNRGDTQYF. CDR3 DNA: TGCGCCAGCAACAGGGGTGATACGCAGTATTTT. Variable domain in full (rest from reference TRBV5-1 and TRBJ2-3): KAGVTQTPRYLIKTRGQQVTLSCSPISGHRSVSWYQQTPGQGLQFLFEYFSETQRNKGNFPGRFSGRQFSNSRSEMNVSTLELGDSALYLCASNRGDTQYFGPGTRLTVL.

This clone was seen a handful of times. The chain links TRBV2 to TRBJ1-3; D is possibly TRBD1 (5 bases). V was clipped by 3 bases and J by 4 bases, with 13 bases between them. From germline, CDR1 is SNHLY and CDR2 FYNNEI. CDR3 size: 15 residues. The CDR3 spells CASSEGGTRGNTIYF. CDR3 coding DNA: TGTGCCAGCAGTGAGGGGGGAACCAGGGGAAACACCATATATTTT.

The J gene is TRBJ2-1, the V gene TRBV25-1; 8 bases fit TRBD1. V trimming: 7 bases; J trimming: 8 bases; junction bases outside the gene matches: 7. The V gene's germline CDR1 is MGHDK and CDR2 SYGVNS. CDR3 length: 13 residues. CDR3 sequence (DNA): TGTGCCAGCACTGGCGACAGGGGCCATGAGCAGTTCTTC. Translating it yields CASTGDRGHEQFF.

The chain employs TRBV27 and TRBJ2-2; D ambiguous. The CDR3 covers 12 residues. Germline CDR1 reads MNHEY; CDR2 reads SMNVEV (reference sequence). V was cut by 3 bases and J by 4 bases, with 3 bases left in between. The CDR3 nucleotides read TGTGCCAGCAGTTTGAGCACCGGGGAGCTGTTTTTT. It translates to CASSLSTGELFF.

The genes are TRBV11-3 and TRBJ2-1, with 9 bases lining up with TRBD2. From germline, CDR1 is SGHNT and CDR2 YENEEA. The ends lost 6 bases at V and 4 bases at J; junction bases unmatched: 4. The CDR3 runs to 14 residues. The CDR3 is CASSQAGGYNEQFF. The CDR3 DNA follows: TGTGCCAGCAGTCAAGCGGGGGGTTACAATGAGCAGTTCTTC.

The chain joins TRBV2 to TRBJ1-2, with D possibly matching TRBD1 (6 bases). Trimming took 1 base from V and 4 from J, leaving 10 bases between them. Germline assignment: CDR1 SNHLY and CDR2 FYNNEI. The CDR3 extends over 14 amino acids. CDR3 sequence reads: CASSEGGQFYGYTF. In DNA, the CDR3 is TGTGCCAGCAGTGAAGGGGGGCAGTTCTATGGCTACACCTTC.

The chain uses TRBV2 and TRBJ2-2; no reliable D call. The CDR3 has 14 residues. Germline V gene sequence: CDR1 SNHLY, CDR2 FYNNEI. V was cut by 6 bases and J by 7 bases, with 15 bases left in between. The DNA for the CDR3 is TGTGCCAGCAGGTCTGTGGTAGCTAACGGGGAGCTGTTTTTT. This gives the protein CASRSVVANGELFF.